This record looks at one TCR beta chain sequence and its context. These data are taken from a study of T cells in Graves' hyperthyroidism and ophthalmopathy. Germline CDR1 reads GTSNPN; CDR2 reads SVGIG (reference sequence). The CDR3 extends over 9 amino acids. Trimming took 8 bases from V and 5 from J, leaving 6 bases between them. Each 10 ml fresh peripheral blood draw supplied the PBMCs. Amplification of TCR beta CDR3 regions used RNA as the template. Using the HTBI primer set, a first-round RT-PCR was run on the TCR CDR3. TCRdb ran MiXCR on the multiplex PCR reads and lists one entry per CDR3 protein. The sample holds roughly 300,000 distinct CDR3 sequences, about 15% seen once.

The V gene is TRBV30, the J gene TRBJ2-5; D is undetermined. This TCR derives from a woman aged 25 to 39 with Graves' hyperthyroidism. Sequences were obtained from blood. The CDR3 DNA reads as TGTGCCGCTGGTGAGACCCAGTACTTC. Protein product: CAAGETQYF.